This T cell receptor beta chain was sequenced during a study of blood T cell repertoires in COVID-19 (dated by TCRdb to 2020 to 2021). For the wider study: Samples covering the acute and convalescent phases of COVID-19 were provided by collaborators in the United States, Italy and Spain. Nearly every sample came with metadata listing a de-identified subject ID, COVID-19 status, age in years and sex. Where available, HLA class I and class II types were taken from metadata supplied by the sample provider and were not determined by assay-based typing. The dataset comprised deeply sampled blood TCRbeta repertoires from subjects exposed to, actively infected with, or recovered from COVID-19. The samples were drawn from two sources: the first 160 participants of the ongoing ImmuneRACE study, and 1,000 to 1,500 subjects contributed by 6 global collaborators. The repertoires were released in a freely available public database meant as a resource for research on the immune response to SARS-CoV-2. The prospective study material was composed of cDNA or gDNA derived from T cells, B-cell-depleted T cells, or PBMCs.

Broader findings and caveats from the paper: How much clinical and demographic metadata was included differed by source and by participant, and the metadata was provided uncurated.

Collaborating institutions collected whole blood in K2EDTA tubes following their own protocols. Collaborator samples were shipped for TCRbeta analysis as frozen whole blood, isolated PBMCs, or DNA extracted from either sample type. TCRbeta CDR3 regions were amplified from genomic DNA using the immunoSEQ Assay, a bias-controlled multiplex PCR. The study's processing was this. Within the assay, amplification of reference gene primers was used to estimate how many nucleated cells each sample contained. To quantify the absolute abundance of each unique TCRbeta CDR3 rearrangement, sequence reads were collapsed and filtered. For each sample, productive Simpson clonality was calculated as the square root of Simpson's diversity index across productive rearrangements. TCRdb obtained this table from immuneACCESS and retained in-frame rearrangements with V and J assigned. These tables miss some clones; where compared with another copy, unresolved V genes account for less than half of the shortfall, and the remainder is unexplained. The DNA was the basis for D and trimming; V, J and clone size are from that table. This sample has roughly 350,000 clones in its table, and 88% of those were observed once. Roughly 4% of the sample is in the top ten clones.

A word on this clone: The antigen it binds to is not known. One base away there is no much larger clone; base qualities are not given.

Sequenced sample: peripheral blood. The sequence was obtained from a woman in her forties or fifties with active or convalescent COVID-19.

The bases read TGTGCCAGCAGACGTAGTTCGGCGGGTAGAGGTACAAACACCGGGGAGCTGTTTTTT. Its translation is CASRRSSAGRGTNTGELFF. The rearrangement joined TRBV9 to TRBJ2-2; tentative D gene TRBD2, with 5 bases matching. Relative to germline, V is 5 bases shorter and J is 2 bases shorter, with 25 bases between their ends. Including the terminal cysteine and phenylalanine, the CDR3 comprises 19 residues. CDR3 DNA only is kept here, 57 bases in frame from base 1. From a lookup of the germline V gene, CDR1 and CDR2 are SGDLS and YYNGEE.